Below are 8 T cell receptor beta chains sequenced from a single sample in a study of beta chain features in type 1 diabetes. Expressed TCRB transcripts were sequenced, since all the RNA that had been isolated was reverse transcribed. Some clones are missing from TCRdb's copy, which holds only in-frame ones; the method was immunoSEQ multiplex PCR. The sample lists 250,000 or so clones; about 30% were seen once. Input material: central memory CD4+ T cells from blood. The origin of the receptors is a young man in good health.

The V call is TRBV29-1, the J call TRBJ2-4; unclear D gene. CDR1 and CDR2 from the germline V gene are SQVTM and ANQGSEA. Trimming left V 7 bases short and J 3 bases short, with 13 bases between. The CDR3 is 13 residues long. CDR3 DNA: TGCAGCGCCACCCATTTCGTCAAAAACATTCAGTACTTC. Residues: CSATHFVKNIQYF.

The chain uses TRBV7-2 and TRBJ1-4; D not resolved. Deletions cut 5 bases from V and 6 bases from J, with 16 bases between. Germline CDR1 and CDR2: SGHTA and FQGNSA. CDR3 length equals 15 residues. CDR3 sequence (DNA): TGTGCCAGCAGCCCGCATGGGCGCGGGGATGAAAAACTGTTTTTT. Encoded protein: CASSPHGRGDEKLFF.

This clone was counted a single time. This chain connects TRBV5-1 to TRBJ2-1; no clear D. The CDR3 has 15 amino acids. Trimming pared 1 base from V and 1 base from J, leaving 9 bases between. Germline-derived CDR1 and CDR2 are SGHRS and YFSETQ. The CDR3 sequence: CASSLLQRSYNEQFF. In nucleotides, the CDR3 is TGCGCCAGCAGCTTGCTACAGAGATCCTACAATGAGCAGTTCTTC.

The table lists this clone with a few counts. The chain joins TRBV7-9 to TRBJ2-5; D may be TRBD2 (5 bases). Germline V lookup: CDR1 SEHNR, CDR2 FQNEAQ (reference sequence). The V end was cut by 5 bases, the J end by 5 bases, with 15 bases between. This CDR3 spans 14 amino acids. Here the CDR3 reads CASSQSEGRETQYF. The CDR3 DNA sequence: TGTGCCAGCAGCCAATCAGAGGGTAGGGAGACCCAGTACTTC.

The V gene is TRBV6-5, the J gene TRBJ2-3; 8 bases align to TRBD2. The CDR3 covers 13 residues. CDR1 and CDR2 (germline): MNHEY, SVGAGI. V lost 6 bases to trimming and J lost 1 base; unmatched junction nucleotides: 0. The CDR3 DNA reads as TGTGCCAGCAGGCGGGGGGGCACAGATACGCAGTATTTT. It yields the protein CASRRGGTDTQYF.

This clone was counted a few times. The rearrangement uses TRBV7-8 and TRBJ1-3; TRBD1 might be the D (6 bases). Germline V gene sequence: CDR1 SGHVS, CDR2 FQNEAQ. The CDR3 covers 15 residues. V was trimmed by 5 bases and J by 3 bases, leaving 14 bases between them. CDR3 residues: CASSSRRGVGNTIYF. CDR3 sequence (DNA): TGTGCCAGCAGCAGCCGCAGGGGTGTTGGAAACACCATATATTTT.

This clone has just a few counts. CDR3 sequence (DNA): TGTGCCAGCAACAAGGGGGCCCCGAGGGACCTATATGGCTACACCTTC. As protein: CASNKGAPRDLYGYTF. The chain employs TRBV28 and TRBJ1-2; 7 bases are shared with TRBD1. V shed 7 bases and J 5 bases; nucleotides not matched to a gene: 16. The CDR3 has 16 residues. Per the germline V gene, CDR1 is MDHEN and CDR2 is SYDVKM.

The rearrangement uses TRBV30 and TRBJ2-3; the D is unclear. Germline lookup yields CDR1 GTSNPN and CDR2 SVGIG (reference sequence). Trimming left V 2 bases short and J 8 bases short, with 17 bases between. The CDR3 runs to 14 residues. As DNA, the CDR3 is TGTGCCTGGAGTTCGGGCTCTGGCCGAGGTACGCAGTATTTT. This codes for CAWSSGSGRGTQYF. Combining the CDR3 with reference TRBV30 and TRBJ2-3 gives the whole variable domain SQTIHQWPATLVQPVGSPLSLECTVEGTSNPNLYWYRQAAGRGLQLLFYSVGIGQISSEVPQNLSASRPQDRQFILSSKKLLLSDSGFYLCAWSSGSGRGTQYFGPGTRLTVL.